One sample yielded the 7 T cell receptor beta chains listed below, sequenced in a study of blood T cell repertoires in COVID-19. The data were produced by immunoSEQ multiplex PCR, yet TCRdb's version contains in-frame clones alone and is incomplete. The table has about 220,000 clones, 84% seen once. The sequenced sample was peripheral blood. The receptors come from a woman aged 55 to 70 who had recovered from COVID-19.

The chain recombines TRBV3-1 (or the pseudogene TRBV3-2) with TRBJ2-5, with unresolved D. V lost 0 bases and J 5 bases, leaving 4 bases between the germline ends. This CDR3 is 12 amino acids long. The V gene's germline CDR1 is LGHDT and CDR2 YNNKEL (reference sequence). The CDR3 region is CASSQDMETQYF. In DNA form, the CDR3 reads TGTGCCAGCAGCCAAGATATGGAGACCCAGTACTTC.

This clone was seen a handful of times. The rearrangement joins TRBV7-2 to TRBJ2-7; 14 bases agree with TRBD2. The V gene end was trimmed by 3 bases and the J gene end by 4 bases; junction bases not matched to a gene: 5. Germline V lookup: CDR1 SGHTA, CDR2 FQGNSA. The CDR3 consists of 16 residues. This chain's CDR3 is CASSFRLAGGEYEQYF. CDR3 nucleotide sequence: TGTGCCAGCAGCTTTAGACTAGCGGGGGGGGAATACGAGCAGTACTTC.

The V gene is TRBV5-4, the J gene TRBJ2-5; TRBD2 is a possible D gene (5 bases). Trimming stripped 4 bases from V and 3 bases from J, with 10 bases between. Germline CDR1 is SGHNT and CDR2 is YYREEE (reference sequence). This CDR3 contains 13 residues. CDR3 protein: CASSADWEETQYF. CDR3 in DNA: TGTGCCAGCAGCGCGGACTGGGAAGAGACCCAGTACTTC. Full variable domain (remainder filled in from reference TRBV5-4 and TRBJ2-5): ETGVTQSPTHLIKTRGQQVTLRCSSQSGHNTVSWYQQALGQGPQFIFQYYREEENGRGNFPPRFSGLQFPNYSSELNVNALELDDSALYLCASSADWEETQYFGPGTRLLVL.

This clone was seen more than once but under ten times. J is TRBJ2-7 and V is TRBV19; D unclear. The germline gives CDR1 LNHDA, CDR2 SQIVND (reference sequence). Trimming left V 4 bases short and J 4 bases short, with 14 bases between. The CDR3 totals 14 residues. CDR3 coding DNA: TGTGCCAGTAGTACGCGAGGCGCGAGATACGAGCAGTACTTC. Translation: CASSTRGARYEQYF.

The chain combines TRBV27 with TRBJ2-7; tentatively, D is TRBD2 (5 bases). Trimming removed 8 bases at V and 2 bases at J, with 16 bases between. From germline, CDR1 is MNHEY and CDR2 SMNVEV (reference sequence). The CDR3 sequence is 14 residues long. CDR3 DNA sequence: TGTGCCAGCGCGAGGGTCGGATTGACCTACGAGCAGTACTTC. Protein: CASARVGLTYEQYF.

This chain links TRBV6-1 with TRBJ1-2; tentatively, D is TRBD1 (5 bases). The germline gives CDR1 MNHNS, CDR2 SASEGT. V shed 8 bases and J shed 3 bases, with 16 bases lying between them. The CDR3 is 14 residues long. CDR3 nucleotide sequence: TGTGCCAGCTTCCGGGGGGACGGGGACTATGGCTACACCTTC. As protein: CASFRGDGDYGYTF.

The V gene is TRBV10-3, the J gene TRBJ2-1; a possible D gene is TRBD2 (5 bases). V lost 2 bases, J lost 4 bases, and 12 bases lay in between. CDR3 length: 15 residues. Germline V gives CDR1 ENHRY, CDR2 SYGVKD. The CDR3 protein is CAISELGSPYNEQFF. The CDR3 bases are TGTGCCATCAGTGAGCTGGGGAGCCCTTACAATGAGCAGTTCTTC.